This TCR beta chain was sequenced during a study of blood T cell repertoires in COVID-19. Repertoires were generated with immunoSEQ multiplex PCR, while TCRdb's copy carries only in-frame clones and drops some. The sample includes 170,000 or so clones, around nine tenths seen only once; the top ten take less than 3.5%. The table lists this clone with a count of one. Trimming took 3 bases from V and 6 from J, leaving 9 bases between them. Germline CDR1 reads LNHDA; CDR2 reads SQIVND (reference sequence). The CDR3 consists of 13 residues. The sequence was collected from a man aged 35 to 55 with active or convalescent COVID-19. Material: peripheral blood. This chain joins TRBV19 and TRBJ1-3; possible D gene TRBD1, 5 bases. The CDR3 bases are TGTGCCAGTAGTATGGGGACTGCAAACACCATATATTTT. Translation: CASSMGTANTIYF.